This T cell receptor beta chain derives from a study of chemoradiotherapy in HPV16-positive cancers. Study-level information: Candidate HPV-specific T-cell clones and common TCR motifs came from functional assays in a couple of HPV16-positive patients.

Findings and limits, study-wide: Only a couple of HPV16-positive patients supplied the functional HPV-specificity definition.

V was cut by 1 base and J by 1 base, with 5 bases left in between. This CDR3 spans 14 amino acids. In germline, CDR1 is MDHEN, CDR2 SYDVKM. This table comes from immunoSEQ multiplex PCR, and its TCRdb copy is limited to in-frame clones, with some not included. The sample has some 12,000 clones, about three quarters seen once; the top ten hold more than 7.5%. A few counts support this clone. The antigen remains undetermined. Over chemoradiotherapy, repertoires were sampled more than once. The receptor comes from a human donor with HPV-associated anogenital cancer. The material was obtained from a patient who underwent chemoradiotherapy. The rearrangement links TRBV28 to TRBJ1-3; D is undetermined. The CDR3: CASSLSGSGNTIYF. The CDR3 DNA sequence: TGTGCCAGCAGTTTATCGGGGTCTGGAAACACCATATATTTT.